The present entry profiles one TCR beta chain with its context. This clone has a single count. Its target antigen remains unknown. Base qualities are not recorded, but no much larger clone differs from it by a single base. These data originate in a study of blood T cell repertoires in COVID-19 (dated by TCRdb to 2020 to 2021). About the study as a whole: Samples covering the acute and convalescent phases of COVID-19 were provided by collaborators in the United States, Italy and Spain. The prospective study material was composed of cDNA or gDNA derived from T cells, B-cell-depleted T cells, or PBMCs. Deeply sampled blood TCRbeta repertoires from subjects exposed to, actively infected with, or recovered from COVID-19 were included in the dataset. The repertoires were released in a freely available public database meant as a resource for research on the immune response to SARS-CoV-2. Samples came from the ongoing ImmuneRACE study (first 160 participants) plus 1,254 subjects from 6 global collaborators. A de-identified subject ID, COVID-19 status, age in years and sex were almost always included in the sample metadata. Where available, HLA class I and class II types were obtained from metadata supplied by the sample provider rather than from assay-based typing. Results the study describes overall, beyond this receptor: Clinical and demographic metadata were provided uncurated, with the amount varying by source and participant.

TCRbeta CDR3 regions were amplified from genomic DNA using the immunoSEQ Assay, a bias-controlled multiplex PCR. For the original study's pipeline: The number of nucleated cells in each sample was estimated from the amplification of reference gene primers within the assay. To quantify the absolute abundance of each unique TCRbeta CDR3 rearrangement, sequence reads were collapsed and filtered. For each sample, productive Simpson clonality was calculated as the square root of Simpson's diversity index over productive rearrangements. Held by TCRdb, this immuneACCESS table contains in-frame sequences only and omits some clones. Under half of the omission traces to an unresolved V gene where checked; the cause of the rest is unknown. V and J calls and clone size follow that table, whereas D and trimming were derived from the DNA. Counted in this sample were 150,000 to 200,000 clones; 90% to 95% of them appeared once. Roughly 5% of the sample is in the top ten clones.

Whole blood was collected in K2EDTA tubes by collaborating institutions according to the institutions' own protocols. For TCRbeta analysis, collaborator samples were shipped as frozen whole blood, as isolated PBMCs, or as DNA extracted from either sample type. Sequencing used peripheral blood. The receptor comes from a woman aged 50 to 60 with acute or convalescent COVID-19.

Here is the DNA: TGCGCCAGCAGCCCCTTTTCGAGGACACGGCCGCCTGAAGCTTTCTTT. It codes for CASSPFSRTRPPEAFF. The V and J segments used are TRBV4-1 and TRBJ1-1; the D gene is perhaps TRBD1, on 5 matching bases. Spanning cysteine to phenylalanine, the CDR3 consists of 16 amino acids. Of all the DNA, just the CDR3 is kept, 48 bases in frame from base 1. Based on the germline V gene, the CDR1 and CDR2 sequences are MGHRA and YSYEKL. The V end loses 4 bases and the J end loses 6 bases, and a stretch of 21 bases separates them.